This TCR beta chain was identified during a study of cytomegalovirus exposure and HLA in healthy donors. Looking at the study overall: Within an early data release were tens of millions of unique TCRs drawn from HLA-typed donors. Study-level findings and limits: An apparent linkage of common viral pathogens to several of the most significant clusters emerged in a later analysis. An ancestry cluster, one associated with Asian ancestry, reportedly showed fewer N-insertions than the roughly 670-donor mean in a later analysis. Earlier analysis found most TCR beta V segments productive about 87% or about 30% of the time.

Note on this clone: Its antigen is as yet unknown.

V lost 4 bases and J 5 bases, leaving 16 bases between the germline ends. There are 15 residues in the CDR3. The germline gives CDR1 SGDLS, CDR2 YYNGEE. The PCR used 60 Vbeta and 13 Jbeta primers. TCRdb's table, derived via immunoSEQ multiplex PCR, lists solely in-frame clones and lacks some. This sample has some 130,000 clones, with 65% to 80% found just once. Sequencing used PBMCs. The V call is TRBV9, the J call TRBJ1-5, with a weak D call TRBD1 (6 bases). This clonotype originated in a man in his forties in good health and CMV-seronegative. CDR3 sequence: CASSQQGGFDQPQHF. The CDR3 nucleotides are TGTGCCAGCAGCCAACAGGGTGGGTTTGATCAGCCCCAGCATTTT.